The clone carrying this T cell receptor beta chain was recorded many times. In germline, CDR1 is DFQATT, CDR2 SNEGSKA (reference sequence). The CDR3 is 12 residues long. Between the trimmed V and J ends, which lost 4 bases and 2 bases, there was a span of 8 bases. This record comes from a study of T cells in Graves' hyperthyroidism and ophthalmopathy. The investigators amplified TCR beta CDR3 regions from RNA transcripts. First-round RT-PCR targeting the TCR CDR3 was performed with the HTBI primer set. Via MiXCR, TCRdb re-called the multiplex PCR reads, giving one row per CDR3 protein. The sample has 400,000 to 600,000 distinct CDR3 sequences; around 20% are singletons.

The sequencing sample was made of blood. The chain is built from TRBV20-1 and TRBJ1-2; D not resolved. The TCR originated in a man aged 18 to 30 with Graves' hyperthyroidism. CDR3 sequence (DNA): TGCAGTGCTACCAAGGACAACTATGGCTACACCTTC. It is translated as CSATKDNYGYTF.